This is a list of T cell receptor beta chains from one sample in a study of vaccination and CD4 T cells after COVID-19. Their recognized antigens are unknown. TCRdb re-analysed the PCR reads in MiXCR, keeping a single row per CDR3 protein. The table has fewer than 30,000 distinct CDR3 sequences, 36% seen once. This specimen consisted of CD4+ T cells from blood, cultured in vitro, obtained about 7 months after SARS-CoV-2 vaccination. These receptors were collected from a human donor who had recovered from COVID-19. CDR3s include the opening cysteine and the closing phenylalanine or tryptophan. D genes are given only for firm matches. Expanded clones get a size class; other rows say once, few or many, or leave the size out.

d_call clone_size j_call v_call cdr3_nt cdr3_aa
- - TRBJ2-3 TRBV2 TGTGCCAGCAGTATAGAGTCCGAAGATACGCAGTATTTT CASSIESEDTQYF
- - TRBJ1-2 TRBV5-1 TGCGCCAGCAGCCCGGGACCCTCCGACTATGGCTACACCTTC CASSPGPSDYGYTF
TRBD1 medium-sized TRBJ2-5 TRBV29-1 TGCAGCACAGGAGGGGCGGCAGGGGGCGGAAACCAAGAGACCCAGTACTTC CSTGGAAGGGNQETQYF
- medium-sized TRBJ1-5 TRBV28 TGTGCCAGCAGTTCCCCGCCAAATCAGCCCCAGCATTTT CASSSPPNQPQHF
- few TRBJ2-7 TRBV18 TGTGCCAGCTCACCGGGGGACACCTCCTACGAGCAGTACTTC CASSPGDTSYEQYF
- medium-sized TRBJ2-7 TRBV29-1 TGCAGCGTTGAAGATGGAGACGGGAGTACCGGGCAGTACTTC CSVEDGDGSTGQYF
- once TRBJ2-5 TRBV12-3/TRBV12-4 TGTGCCAGCACCCTCTTCCCGGGCAGCGAGACCCAGTACTTC CASTLFPGSETQYF
- - TRBJ1-5 TRBV18 TGTGCCAGCTCACCACAGGGTAGTGGCAATCAGCCCCAGCATTTT CASSPQGSGNQPQHF
TRBD2 - TRBJ2-5 TRBV7-8 TGTGCCAGCAGCTTAGCTAGACTAGCGGGAGAGGCCCAGTACTTC CASSLARLAGEAQYF
- - TRBJ2-1 TRBV7-9 TGTGCCAGCAGCTTAGGGGAAGTTTCGTGGGATGAGCAGTTCTTC CASSLGEVSWDEQFF
- few TRBJ2-7 TRBV11-3 TGTGCCAGCAGCTTCGGGGAGTACAACGAGCAGTACTTC CASSFGEYNEQYF
TRBD2 few TRBJ2-1 TRBV20-1 TGCAGTGCTAGAGATTTAGCGGGAGCGCCCTCGGGCGGGTCCTACAATGAGCAGTTCTTC CSARDLAGAPSGGSYNEQFF
TRBD1 once TRBJ1-1 TRBV20-1 TGCAGTGCTTCCACGGGACAGGGGAGGACTGAAGCTTTCTTT CSASTGQGRTEAFF
- few TRBJ1-5 TRBV28 TGTGCCAGCGGCCCCGGGTATAGCAATCAGCCCCAGCATTTT CASGPGYSNQPQHF
TRBD1 few TRBJ2-3 TRBV6-5 TGTGCCAGCAGTTCCGGACAGGGGAACCCTTGGGGCACAGATACGCAGTATTTT CASSSGQGNPWGTDTQYF
- few TRBJ2-7 TRBV20-1 TGCAGTGCTAGTCGGCAGGGGAACGAGCAGTACTTC CSASRQGNEQYF
- - TRBJ2-7 TRBV7-2 TGTGCCAGCAGCCGCTCCTACGAGCAGTACTTC CASSRSYEQYF
- few TRBJ2-5 TRBV20-1 TGCAGTGCTAGAGTCCCGACTAGTCGGGCGGAGACCCAGTACTTC CSARVPTSRAETQYF
- - TRBJ1-5 TRBV29-1 TGCAGCGTTCGTCGCGGGGGGAGCGGTCAGCCCCAGCATTTT CSVRRGGSGQPQHF
- - TRBJ2-3 TRBV5-1 TGCGCCAGCAGCTTGGAGGACCCCCGCACAGATACGCAGTATTTT CASSLEDPRTDTQYF
- - TRBJ2-5 TRBV27 TGTGCCAGCAGTTCCCTGAGGTTCCAAGAGACCCAGTACTTC CASSSLRFQETQYF
TRBD2 few TRBJ2-5 TRBV20-1 TGCAGTGCTTCCCGACTAGCGGGAGCCCCGTACCAAGAGACCCAGTACTTC CSASRLAGAPYQETQYF
TRBD1 few TRBJ2-7 TRBV10-3 TGTGCCATCAGTGACGGACAGGGGGGCTACGAGCAGTACTTC CAISDGQGGYEQYF
- few TRBJ2-7 TRBV29-1 TGCAGCGTTGCAGGGGCCTACGAGCAGTACTTC CSVAGAYEQYF
- - TRBJ1-1 TRBV18 TGTGCCAGCTCCCTGGGTGCGAACACTGAAGCTTTCTTT CASSLGANTEAFF
- - TRBJ1-1 TRBV20-1 TGCAGTGCTAGAGCCCCCCGAGACCTGAACACTGAAGCTTTCTTT CSARAPRDLNTEAFF
- few TRBJ1-6 TRBV7-9 TGTGCCAGCAGCTTCGAAGGCTCCTATAATTCACCCCTCCACTTT CASSFEGSYNSPLHF
- few TRBJ2-3 TRBV7-3 TGTGCCAGCAGCTTAAGCGGACTGATAGATACGCAGTATTTT CASSLSGLIDTQYF
TRBD1 few TRBJ2-7 TRBV6-1 TGTGCCAGCACCGGGACAGAAGACTACGAGCAGTACTTC CASTGTEDYEQYF
TRBD1 few TRBJ2-7 TRBV24-1 TGTGCCACCAGTGGGCCCGGACAGGGGGGAACCTACGAGCAGTACTTC CATSGPGQGGTYEQYF
- few TRBJ2-7 TRBV6-2/TRBV6-3 TGTGCCAGCGGTTTCTACGAGCAGTACTTC CASGFYEQYF
TRBD2 few TRBJ2-5 TRBV7-8 TGTGCCAGCAGCTTACCCGGGAGGGCGATGCAGACCCAGTACTTC CASSLPGRAMQTQYF
- - TRBJ2-1 TRBV5-4 TGTGCCAGCAGCTTGGGACAGGCTTCCTACAATGAGCAGTTCTTC CASSLGQASYNEQFF
- - TRBJ1-2 TRBV12-2 TGTGCAAGTCGCCCCCATGCCAGATTCTATGGCTACACCTTC CASRPHARFYGYTF
- - TRBJ1-1 TRBV2 TGTGCCAGCAGATGGGCGGTGAACACTGAAGCTTTCTTT CASRWAVNTEAFF
- few TRBJ2-1 TRBV6-1 TGTGCCAGCAATCGTGGCAATTTGGATGAGCAGTTCTTC CASNRGNLDEQFF
- - TRBJ2-3 TRBV7-2 TGTGCCAGCAGCTTAGCCGGGAGAGTGACAGATACGCAGTATTTT CASSLAGRVTDTQYF
TRBD1 - TRBJ2-1 TRBV6-5 TGTGCCAGCAGTTACCTGGGACAGGGATCCTACAATGAGCAGTTCTTC CASSYLGQGSYNEQFF
- - TRBJ2-1 TRBV7-2 TGTGCCAGCAGCTTATTCCCCGCCAATGAGCAGTTCTTC CASSLFPANEQFF
- few TRBJ2-5 TRBV15 TGTGCCACCAGCAGAGGGTTTAGTGAAGAGACCCAGTACTTC CATSRGFSEETQYF
- few TRBJ1-2 TRBV5-4 TGTGCCAGCAGCGGCGGGAGGACAGCTTCCTATGGCTACACCTTC CASSGGRTASYGYTF
TRBD1 few TRBJ1-2 TRBV7-8 TGTGCCAGCAGCTCATCCGGGACAGGGGAGAACTATGGCTACACCTTC CASSSSGTGENYGYTF
TRBD1 - TRBJ2-1 TRBV6-4 TGTGCCAGCAGTACGAGGACAGGCTATGAGCAGTTCTTC CASSTRTGYEQFF
TRBD2 - TRBJ2-3 TRBV6-1 TGTGCCAGCAGTGTGGGGACTAGCGGAGTGAGCACAGATACGCAGTATTTT CASSVGTSGVSTDTQYF